This passage covers 16 T cell receptor beta chains from one sample sequenced in a study of blood T cell repertoires in COVID-19. Clones were sequenced by immunoSEQ multiplex PCR, and TCRdb holds only the in-frame ones, with some missing. The data contain some 150,000 clones, around 82% of them singletons. Input material: peripheral blood. The receptors stem from a man aged 55-75 years with acute or convalescent COVID-19.

The chain uses TRBV7-9 and TRBJ2-1, with D possibly matching TRBD1 (5 bases). The CDR3 is made up of 17 amino acids. From germline, CDR1 is SEHNR and CDR2 FQNEAQ (reference sequence). The ends were cut back, 8 bases at V and 2 bases at J, with 22 bases in the middle. The CDR3 sequence: CASSSKGLNFPYNEQFF. CDR3 DNA: TGTGCCAGCTCCTCTAAGGGGTTGAATTTCCCCTACAATGAGCAGTTCTTC.

This clone has only one observation. The chain combines TRBV6-1 with TRBJ2-1, with 14 bases identical to TRBD2. This CDR3 has 19 residues. Germline CDR1 MNHNS, CDR2 SASEGT. Trimming took 4 bases from V and 1 from J; bases not matched to a gene: 9. The CDR3: CASSGGLAGEYKSYNEQFF. The CDR3 DNA is TGTGCCAGCAGTGGGGGACTAGCGGGAGAATACAAGTCCTACAATGAGCAGTTCTTC.

This clone was seen once. The CDR3 bases are TGTGCCACCTACGAAGCGGGTGAGCAGTTCTTC. This encodes CATYEAGEQFF. The chain uses TRBV10-3 and TRBJ2-1; a possible D gene is TRBD2 (6 bases). V gave up 10 bases and J gave up 9 bases, with 13 bases separating them. Germline CDR1 and CDR2: ENHRY and SYGVKD. This CDR3 comprises 11 residues.

J is TRBJ1-1 and V is TRBV5-4; D remains ambiguous. With 4 bases removed from V and 6 bases from J, the gap between germline ends came to 16 bases. Germline lookup yields CDR1 SGHNT and CDR2 YYREEE (reference sequence). The CDR3 has 14 residues. The DNA for the CDR3 is TGTGCCAGCAGCCCTCCGGGCGAGGGCGCTGAAGCTTTCTTT. This translates into CASSPPGEGAEAFF.

This chain uses TRBV11-2 with TRBJ2-7, with TRBD2 as a possible D gene (5 bases). CDR3 length equals 13 residues. Looked up from germline, CDR1 is SGHAT and CDR2 is FQNNGV. Trimming cost V 5 bases and J 4 bases, with 12 bases left between them. The CDR3 coding sequence is TGTGCCAGCAGCCCCGCAGGACTTTACGAGCAGTACTTC. As protein: CASSPAGLYEQYF.

In DNA form, the CDR3 reads TGTGCCAGCACCCGACAGGGTGGCATGAACACTGAAGCTTTCTTT. Its translation is CASTRQGGMNTEAFF. The V gene is TRBV7-9, the J gene TRBJ1-1; 7 bases are shared with TRBD1. This CDR3 is built from 15 residues. J was trimmed by 0 bases and V by 7 bases; bases with no gene match: 8. Looked up from germline, CDR1 is SEHNR and CDR2 is FQNEAQ (reference sequence).

Written as DNA, the CDR3 is TGTGCCTGGAGTCCCGGGGGACAGGTCTATGGCTACACCTTC. Its protein product is CAWSPGGQVYGYTF. The V call is TRBV30, the J call TRBJ1-2, with TRBD1 matching over 8 bases. Germline CDR1 and CDR2: GTSNPN and SVGIG (reference sequence). Trimming cost V 2 bases and J 4 bases; bases outside gene matches: 6. The CDR3 loop spans 14 amino acids. Together with reference TRBV30 and TRBJ1-2, the CDR3 gives the full variable domain: SQTIHQWPATLVQPVGSPLSLECTVEGTSNPNLYWYRQAAGRGLQLLFYSVGIGQISSEVPQNLSASRPQDRQFILSSKKLLLSDSGFYLCAWSPGGQVYGYTFGSGTRLTVV.

The genes are TRBV3-1 (or the pseudogene TRBV3-2) and TRBJ2-1; 9 nucleotides align to TRBD2. V lost 1 base and J lost 8; bases outside the gene matches: 12. The CDR3 is 17 amino acids. Germline loops: CDR1 LGHDT, CDR2 YNNKEL (reference sequence). The CDR3 loop is CASSQGLAGAKSHEQFF. In nucleotides, the CDR3 is TGTGCCAGCAGCCAAGGTTTAGCGGGAGCCAAGTCCCATGAGCAGTTCTTC.

This clone was recorded once. The chain links TRBV4-1 to TRBJ1-4; 9 bases fit TRBD1. V was pared by 4 bases and J by 7 bases, with 7 bases of the junction left unmatched. This CDR3 contains 15 residues. Germline assignment: CDR1 MGHRA and CDR2 YSYEKL. The CDR3 nucleotides are TGCGCCAGCAGCCTAACAGGGGGCAGTGGTGAAAAACTGTTTTTT. Its protein product is CASSLTGGSGEKLFF.

The chain links TRBV9 to TRBJ2-3; 9 bases agree with TRBD2. V was clipped by 4 bases and J by 1 base; unmatched bases: 10. This CDR3 contains 17 residues. CDR1 is SGDLS and CDR2 is YYNGEE in the germline V gene. The CDR3 region is CASSPKPAGGGTDTQYF. The CDR3 DNA follows: TGTGCCAGCAGCCCCAAGCCCGCGGGAGGGGGCACAGATACGCAGTATTTT.

The chain is built from TRBV3-1 (or the pseudogene TRBV3-2) and TRBJ2-5, with D possibly TRBD2 on 6 matching bases. The CDR3 loop spans 14 amino acids. V gave up 4 bases and J gave up 4 bases, with 13 bases separating them. Germline CDR1 and CDR2: LGHDT and YNNKEL (reference sequence). The CDR3 DNA sequence: TGTGCCAGCAGCCGGGACGGAGGGTTAGAGACCCAGTACTTC. Encoded protein: CASSRDGGLETQYF.

This chain uses TRBV27 with TRBJ1-1; D gene ambiguous. Germline V gene data show CDR1 as MNHEY and CDR2 as SMNVEV (reference sequence). V lost 5 bases and J 8 bases, leaving 15 bases between the germline ends. The CDR3 consists of 13 residues. The CDR3 DNA sequence: TGTGCCAGCAGTGATAGATCCTCCGTCGAAGCTTTCTTT. It yields the protein CASSDRSSVEAFF.

This chain connects TRBV20-1 to TRBJ2-5; D possibly corresponds to TRBD2 (5 bases). The CDR3 consists of 13 residues. Looked up from germline, CDR1 is DFQATT and CDR2 is SNEGSKA (reference sequence). Trimming pared 3 bases from V and 3 bases from J, leaving 11 bases between. In nucleotides, the CDR3 is TGCAGTGCTAGTACGGCGAGGGAAGAGACCCAGTACTTC. It is translated as CSASTAREETQYF.

This rearrangement joins TRBV29-1 to TRBJ2-7, with TRBD1 identical over 8 bases. The CDR3 sequence is 13 residues long. With 5 bases clipped from V and 3 bases from J, the junction kept 6 bases outside the gene matches. Germline assignment: CDR1 SQVTM and CDR2 ANQGSEA. This chain's CDR3 is CSVTLTGDYEQYF. As DNA, the CDR3 is TGCAGCGTTACCCTGACAGGGGACTACGAGCAGTACTTC.

The chain has TRBV28 and TRBJ2-7; 7 nucleotides match TRBD2. V was clipped by 3 bases and J by 0 bases; unmatched bases: 5. The V gene's germline CDR1 is MDHEN and CDR2 SYDVKM. This CDR3 region has 15 residues. The CDR3 DNA follows: TGTGCCAGCAGTTTCGCCAGCGGGGCCTCCTACGAGCAGTACTTC. It encodes CASSFASGASYEQYF. The complete variable domain, with remaining parts taken from reference TRBV28 and TRBJ2-7, reads DVKVTQSSRYLVKRTGEKVFLECVQDMDHENMFWYRQDPGLGLRLIYFSYDVKMKEKGDIPEGYSVSREKKERFSLILESASTNQTSMYLCASSFASGASYEQYFGPGTRLTVT.

The rearrangement joins TRBV7-9 to TRBJ1-1; TRBD1 is a possible D gene (5 bases). The V gene's germline CDR1 is SEHNR and CDR2 FQNEAQ (reference sequence). The V gene lost 2 bases and the J gene lost 2 bases, with 9 bases spanning the gap. The CDR3 has 14 amino acids. CDR3 nucleotides: TGTGCCAGCAGCTTAACGGGACTCAACACTGAAGCTTTCTTT. Translation: CASSLTGLNTEAFF.